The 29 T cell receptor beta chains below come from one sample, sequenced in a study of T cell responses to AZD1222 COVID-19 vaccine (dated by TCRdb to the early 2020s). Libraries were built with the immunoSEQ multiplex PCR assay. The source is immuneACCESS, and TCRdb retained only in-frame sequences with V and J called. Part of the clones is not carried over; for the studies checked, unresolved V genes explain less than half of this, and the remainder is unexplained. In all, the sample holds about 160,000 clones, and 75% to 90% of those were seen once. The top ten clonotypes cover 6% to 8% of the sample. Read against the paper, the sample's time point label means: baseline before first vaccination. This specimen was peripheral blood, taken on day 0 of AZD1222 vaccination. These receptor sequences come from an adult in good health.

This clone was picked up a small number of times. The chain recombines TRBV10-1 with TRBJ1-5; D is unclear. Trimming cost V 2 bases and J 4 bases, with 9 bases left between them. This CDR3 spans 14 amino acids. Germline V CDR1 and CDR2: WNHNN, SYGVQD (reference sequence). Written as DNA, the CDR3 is TGCGCCAGCAGTGAGGGGGATATTAATCAGCCCCAGCATTTT. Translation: CASSEGDINQPQHF.

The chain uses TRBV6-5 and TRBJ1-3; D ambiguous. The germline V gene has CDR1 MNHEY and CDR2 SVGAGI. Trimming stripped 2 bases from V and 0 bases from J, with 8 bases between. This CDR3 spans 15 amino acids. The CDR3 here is CASSYTRTSGNTIYF. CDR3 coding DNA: TGTGCCAGCAGTTACACACGTACCTCTGGAAACACCATATATTTT.

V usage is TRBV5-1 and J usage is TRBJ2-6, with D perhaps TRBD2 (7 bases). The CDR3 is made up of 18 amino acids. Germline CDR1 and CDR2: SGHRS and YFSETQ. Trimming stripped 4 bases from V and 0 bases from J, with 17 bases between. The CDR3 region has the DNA TGCGCCAGCAGCGATTCCGGGGGGCCCAGCTCTGGGGCCAACGTCCTGACTTTC. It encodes CASSDSGGPSSGANVLTF.

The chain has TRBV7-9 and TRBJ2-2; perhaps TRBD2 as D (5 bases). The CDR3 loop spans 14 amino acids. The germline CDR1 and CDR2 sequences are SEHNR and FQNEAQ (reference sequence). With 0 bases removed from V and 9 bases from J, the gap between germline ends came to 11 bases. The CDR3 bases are TGTGCCAGCAGCTTAGCGGACTCTTGGAGGGAGCTGTTTTTT. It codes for CASSLADSWRELFF.

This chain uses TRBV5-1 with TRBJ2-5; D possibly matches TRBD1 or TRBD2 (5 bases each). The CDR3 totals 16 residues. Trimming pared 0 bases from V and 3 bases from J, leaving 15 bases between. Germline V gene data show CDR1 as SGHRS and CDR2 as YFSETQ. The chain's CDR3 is CASSLGEGPNKETQYF. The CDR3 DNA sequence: TGCGCCAGCAGCTTGGGTGAGGGGCCGAATAAAGAGACCCAGTACTTC.

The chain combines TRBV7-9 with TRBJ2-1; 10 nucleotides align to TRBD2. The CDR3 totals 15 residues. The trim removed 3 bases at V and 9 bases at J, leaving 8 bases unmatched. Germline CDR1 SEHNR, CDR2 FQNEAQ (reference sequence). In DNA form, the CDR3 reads TGTGCCAGCAGCTTTCCTAGCGGGGGACTTGGTGAGCAGTTCTTC. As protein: CASSFPSGGLGEQFF.

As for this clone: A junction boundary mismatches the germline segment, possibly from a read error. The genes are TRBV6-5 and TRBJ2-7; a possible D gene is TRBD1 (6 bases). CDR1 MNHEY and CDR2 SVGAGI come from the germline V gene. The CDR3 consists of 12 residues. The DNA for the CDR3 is TGTGCCAGCAGTTACTCGAGGACAGCCTGGGACTTC. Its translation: CASSYSRTAWDF.

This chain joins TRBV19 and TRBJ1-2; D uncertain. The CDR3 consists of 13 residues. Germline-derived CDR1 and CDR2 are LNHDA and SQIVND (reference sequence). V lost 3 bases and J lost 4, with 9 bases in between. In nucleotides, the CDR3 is TGTGCCAGTAGTATGCTCGCCGCCTATGGCTACACCTTC. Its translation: CASSMLAAYGYTF.

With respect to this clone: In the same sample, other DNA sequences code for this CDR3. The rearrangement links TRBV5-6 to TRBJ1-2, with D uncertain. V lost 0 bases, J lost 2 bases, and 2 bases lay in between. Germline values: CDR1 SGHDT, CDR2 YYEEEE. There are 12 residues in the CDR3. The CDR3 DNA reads TGTGCCAGCAGCTTGGCCAACTATGGCTACACCTTC. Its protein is CASSLANYGYTF.

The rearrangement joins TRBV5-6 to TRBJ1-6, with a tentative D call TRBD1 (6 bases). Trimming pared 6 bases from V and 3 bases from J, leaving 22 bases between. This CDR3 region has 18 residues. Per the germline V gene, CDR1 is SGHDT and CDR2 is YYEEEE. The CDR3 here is CASINRGQIIGYNSPLHF. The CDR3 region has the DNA TGTGCCAGCATCAACCGCGGACAGATAATAGGCTATAATTCACCCCTCCACTTT.

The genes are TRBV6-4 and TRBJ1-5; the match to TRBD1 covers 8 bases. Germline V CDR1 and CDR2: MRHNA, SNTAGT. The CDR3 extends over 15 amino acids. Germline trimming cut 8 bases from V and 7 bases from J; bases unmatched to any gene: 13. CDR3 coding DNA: TGTGCCAGCCTTAACGGCAGGGGGCCAGGACAGCCCCAGCATTTT. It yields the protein CASLNGRGPGQPQHF.

The CDR3 loop is CASSLPDTQYF. The CDR3 region has the DNA TGCGCCAGCAGCTTGCCAGATACGCAGTATTTT. The chain joins TRBV5-1 to TRBJ2-3; the D is unclear. The CDR3 covers 11 residues. Trimming cost V 1 base and J 4 bases, with 1 base left between them. Germline CDR1 reads SGHRS; CDR2 reads YFSETQ. Complete variable domain (other parts from reference TRBV5-1 and TRBJ2-3): KAGVTQTPRYLIKTRGQQVTLSCSPISGHRSVSWYQQTPGQGLQFLFEYFSETQRNKGNFPGRFSGRQFSNSRSEMNVSTLELGDSALYLCASSLPDTQYFGPGTRLTVL.

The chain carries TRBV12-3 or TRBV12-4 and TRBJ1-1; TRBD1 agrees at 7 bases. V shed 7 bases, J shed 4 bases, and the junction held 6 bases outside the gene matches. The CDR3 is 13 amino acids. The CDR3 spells CASTTGVGTEAFF. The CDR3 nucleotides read TGTGCCAGCACCACAGGGGTTGGCACTGAAGCTTTCTTT.

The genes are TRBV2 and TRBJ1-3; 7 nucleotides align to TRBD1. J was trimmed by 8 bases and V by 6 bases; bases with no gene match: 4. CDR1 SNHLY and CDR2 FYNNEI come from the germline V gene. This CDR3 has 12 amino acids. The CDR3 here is CASRAGGDTIYF. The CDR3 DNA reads TGTGCCAGCAGGGCAGGGGGGGACACCATATATTTT.

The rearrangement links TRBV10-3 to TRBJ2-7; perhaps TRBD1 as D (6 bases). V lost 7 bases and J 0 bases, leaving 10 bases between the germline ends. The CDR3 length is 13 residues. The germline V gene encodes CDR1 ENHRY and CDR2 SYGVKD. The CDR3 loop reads CAINTGLSYEQYF. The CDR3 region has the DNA TGTGCCATCAATACAGGGCTCTCCTACGAGCAGTACTTC.

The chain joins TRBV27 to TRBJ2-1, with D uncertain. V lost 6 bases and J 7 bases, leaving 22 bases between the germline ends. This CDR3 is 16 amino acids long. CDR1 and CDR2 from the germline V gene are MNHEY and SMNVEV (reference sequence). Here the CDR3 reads CASRVRSEEHGNEQFF. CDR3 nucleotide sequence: TGTGCCAGCAGAGTTCGCTCGGAAGAACATGGGAATGAGCAGTTCTTC.

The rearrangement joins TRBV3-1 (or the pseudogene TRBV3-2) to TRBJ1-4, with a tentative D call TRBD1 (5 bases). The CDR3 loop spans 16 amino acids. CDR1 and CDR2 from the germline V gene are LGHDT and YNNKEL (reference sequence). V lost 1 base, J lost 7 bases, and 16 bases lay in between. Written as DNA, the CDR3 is TGTGCCAGCAGCCAAGTTGGAGCAGGGTCAAGTGAAAAACTGTTTTTT. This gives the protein CASSQVGAGSSEKLFF.

CDR3 sequence (DNA): TGTGCCAGCAGCTCGGACAGCGCAGATACGCAGTATTTT. This encodes CASSSDSADTQYF. The chain has TRBV11-2 and TRBJ2-3; a weak D match, TRBD1 (6 bases). Per germline, CDR1 SGHAT and CDR2 FQNNGV. V dropped 4 bases and J dropped 4 bases, with 9 bases sitting between them. The CDR3 is 13 amino acids.

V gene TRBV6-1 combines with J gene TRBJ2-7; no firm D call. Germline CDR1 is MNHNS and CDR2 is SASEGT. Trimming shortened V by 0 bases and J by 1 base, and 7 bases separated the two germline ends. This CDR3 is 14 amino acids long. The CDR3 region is CASSEARSSYEQYF. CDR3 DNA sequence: TGTGCCAGCAGTGAAGCACGGAGTTCCTACGAGCAGTACTTC.

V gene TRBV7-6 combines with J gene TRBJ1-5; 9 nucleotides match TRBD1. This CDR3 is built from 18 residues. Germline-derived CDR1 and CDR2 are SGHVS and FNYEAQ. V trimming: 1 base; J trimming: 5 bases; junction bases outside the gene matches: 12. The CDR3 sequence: CASSLVGGTGLADQPQHF. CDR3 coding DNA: TGTGCCAGCAGCTTAGTAGGGGGGACAGGGCTAGCCGATCAGCCCCAGCATTTT.

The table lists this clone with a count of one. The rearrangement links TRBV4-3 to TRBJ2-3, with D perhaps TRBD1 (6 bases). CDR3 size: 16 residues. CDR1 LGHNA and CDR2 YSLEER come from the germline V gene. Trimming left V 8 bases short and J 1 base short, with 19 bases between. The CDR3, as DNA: TGCGCCAGCGGACCGCGGGTGGGGGCAGGCACAGATACGCAGTATTTT. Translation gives CASGPRVGAGTDTQYF.

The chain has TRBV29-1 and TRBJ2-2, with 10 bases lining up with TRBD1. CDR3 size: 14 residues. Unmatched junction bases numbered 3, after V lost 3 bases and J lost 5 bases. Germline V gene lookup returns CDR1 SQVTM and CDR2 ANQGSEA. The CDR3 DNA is TGCAGCGTTGAGAGGACAGGGGGTACCGGGGAGCTGTTTTTT. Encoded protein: CSVERTGGTGELFF.

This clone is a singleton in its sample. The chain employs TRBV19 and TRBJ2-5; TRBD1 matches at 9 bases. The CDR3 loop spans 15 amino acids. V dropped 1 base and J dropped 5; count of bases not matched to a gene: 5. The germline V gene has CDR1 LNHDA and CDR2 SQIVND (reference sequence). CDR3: CASSIGGQGSETQYF. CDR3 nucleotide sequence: TGTGCCAGTAGTATAGGCGGACAGGGGAGCGAGACCCAGTACTTC.

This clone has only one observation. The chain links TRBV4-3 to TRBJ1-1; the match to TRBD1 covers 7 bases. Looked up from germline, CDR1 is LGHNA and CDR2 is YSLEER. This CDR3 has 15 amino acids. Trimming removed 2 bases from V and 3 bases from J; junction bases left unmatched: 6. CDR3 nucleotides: TGCGCCAGCAGCCAAATAACAGGGGACCACACTGAAGCTTTCTTT. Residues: CASSQITGDHTEAFF.

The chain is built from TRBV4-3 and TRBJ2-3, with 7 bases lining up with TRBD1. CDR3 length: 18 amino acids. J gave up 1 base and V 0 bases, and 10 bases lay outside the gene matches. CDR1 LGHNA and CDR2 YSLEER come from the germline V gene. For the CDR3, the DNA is TGCGCCAGCAGCCAAGATCGGATAGGGGGCAGGGGCACAGATACGCAGTATTTT. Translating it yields CASSQDRIGGRGTDTQYF.

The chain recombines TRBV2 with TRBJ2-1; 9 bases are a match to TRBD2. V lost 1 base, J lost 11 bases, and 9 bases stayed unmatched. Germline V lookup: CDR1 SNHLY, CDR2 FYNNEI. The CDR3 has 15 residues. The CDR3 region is CASSEDWAGGPKQFF. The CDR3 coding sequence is TGTGCCAGCAGTGAAGACTGGGCGGGGGGGCCGAAGCAGTTCTTC.

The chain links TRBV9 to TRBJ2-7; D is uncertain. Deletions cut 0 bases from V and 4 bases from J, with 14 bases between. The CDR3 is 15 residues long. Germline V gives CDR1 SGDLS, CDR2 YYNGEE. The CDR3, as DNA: TGTGCCAGCAGCGTAGAGTCAGGACCGGAATACGAGCAGTACTTC. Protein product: CASSVESGPEYEQYF. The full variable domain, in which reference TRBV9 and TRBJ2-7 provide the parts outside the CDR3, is DSGVTQTPKHLITATGQRVTLRCSPRSGDLSVYWYQQSLDQGLQFLIQYYNGEERAKGNILERFSAQQFPDLHSELNLSSLELGDSALYFCASSVESGPEYEQYFGPGTRLTVT.

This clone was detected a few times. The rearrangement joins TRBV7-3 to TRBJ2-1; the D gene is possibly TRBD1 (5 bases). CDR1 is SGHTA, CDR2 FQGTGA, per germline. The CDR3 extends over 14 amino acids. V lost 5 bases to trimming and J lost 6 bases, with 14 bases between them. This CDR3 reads CASSLVGRVNEQFF. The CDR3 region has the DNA TGTGCCAGCAGCCTCGTCGGCAGGGTCAATGAGCAGTTCTTC.

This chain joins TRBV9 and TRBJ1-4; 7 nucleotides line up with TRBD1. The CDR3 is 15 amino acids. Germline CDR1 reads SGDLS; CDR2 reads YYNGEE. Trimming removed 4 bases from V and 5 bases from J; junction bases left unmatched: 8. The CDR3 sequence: CASSIEGQPNEKLFF. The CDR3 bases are TGTGCCAGCAGCATCGAGGGACAGCCAAATGAAAAACTGTTTTTT.